These 10 T cell receptor beta chains share one sample of origin, sequenced in a study of blood T cells in healthy people across ages. With a J-beta primer mix and a sample-barcoded 5' primer, a second PCR ran about 6 to 11 cycles. MiXCR, run by TCRdb on the 5' RACE reads, gives a single entry per CDR3 protein. The profile covers about 970,000 distinct CDR3 sequences, with roughly half appearing a single time and about 20% taken by the ten largest. The source material was blood. The receptors were sampled from a woman aged 55-75 years in good health.

A single count supports this clonotype. V and J are TRBV6-2 or TRBV6-3 and TRBJ1-5, with a tentative D call TRBD1 (5 bases). Germline loops: CDR1 MNHEY, CDR2 SVGEGT. V gave up 8 bases and J gave up 3 bases, with 11 bases separating them. The CDR3 spans 13 residues. The CDR3 here is CASYGGNNQPQHF. The CDR3 nucleotides are TGTGCCAGCTACGGGGGAAACAATCAGCCCCAGCATTTT.

The chain links TRBV4-3 to TRBJ1-6, with D perhaps matching TRBD1 (5 bases). The CDR3 spans 15 residues. V gave up 4 bases and J gave up 7 bases, with 14 bases separating them. Germline V lookup: CDR1 LGHNA, CDR2 YSLEER. The CDR3 sequence: CASSPGGTANSPLHF. The DNA of the CDR3 is TGCGCCAGCAGCCCAGGCGGGACGGCCAATTCACCCCTCCACTTT.

The chain carries TRBV20-1 and TRBJ1-6; 8 bases map to TRBD1. CDR1 and CDR2 (germline): DFQATT, SNEGSKA (reference sequence). V shed 5 bases and J 0 bases; nucleotides not matched to a gene: 9. The CDR3 is 17 amino acids. For the CDR3, the DNA is TGCAGTGCTCCGCTCCTCACAGGGGGCTCCTATAATTCACCCCTCCACTTT. It codes for CSAPLLTGGSYNSPLHF.

The chain links TRBV6-1 to TRBJ1-5; a possible D gene is TRBD1 (6 bases). The CDR3 loop spans 15 amino acids. From germline, CDR1 is MNHNS and CDR2 SASEGT. V dropped 6 bases and J dropped 3 bases, with 15 bases sitting between them. CDR3 bases: TGTGCCAGCAGCCGACTAGGACAGCTCAATCAGCCCCAGCATTTT. Amino acid sequence: CASSRLGQLNQPQHF.

This rearrangement joins TRBV20-1 to TRBJ2-3, with 8 bases identical to TRBD2. The CDR3 is 16 amino acids. Germline V CDR1 and CDR2: DFQATT, SNEGSKA (reference sequence). Trimming took 1 base from V and 7 from J; bases not matched to a gene: 13. As DNA, the CDR3 is TGCAGTGCTAGAGGATCCGGGACTAGGCGCGGTTATACGCAGTATTTT. It codes for CSARGSGTRRGYTQYF.

V gene TRBV7-9 combines with J gene TRBJ2-2; either TRBD1 or TRBD2 may fit D (5 bases each). The CDR3 runs to 15 residues. The germline CDR1 and CDR2 sequences are SEHNR and FQNEAQ (reference sequence). Trimming took 5 bases from V and 1 from J, leaving 11 bases between them. CDR3 nucleotide sequence: TGTGCCAGCAGCGTTCCGAGGGGGAACACCGGGGAGCTGTTTTTT. It translates to CASSVPRGNTGELFF.

In nucleotides, the CDR3 is TGCGCCAGCAGCCAACGATCCCCTGGTGCTAGCGGGAAAAATGAGCAGTTCTTC. Translating gives CASSQRSPGASGKNEQFF. The genes are TRBV4-1 and TRBJ2-1; 9 positions match TRBD2. The V gene end was trimmed by 2 bases and the J gene end by 7 bases; junction bases not matched to a gene: 15. Germline V gene sequence: CDR1 MGHRA, CDR2 YSYEKL. The CDR3 is made up of 18 amino acids.

Many counts were recorded for this clonotype. This chain connects TRBV5-1 to TRBJ2-3, with 12 positions matching TRBD2. V shed 6 bases and J 4 bases; nucleotides not matched to a gene: 6. The CDR3 loop spans 15 amino acids. Germline V CDR1 and CDR2: SGHRS, YFSETQ. CDR3 DNA sequence: TGCGCCAGCATGCAGACTAGCGGGAGTTCAGATACGCAGTATTTT. The encoded protein is CASMQTSGSSDTQYF.

J is TRBJ2-7 and V is TRBV5-5; D might be TRBD2 (6 bases). Looked up from germline, CDR1 is SGHKS and CDR2 is YYEKEE (reference sequence). This CDR3 region has 12 residues. Trimming stripped 7 bases from V and 5 bases from J, with 13 bases between. The CDR3 DNA reads as TGTGCCAGCGGACTAATACGGGACGAGCAGTACTTC. As protein: CASGLIRDEQYF.

The chain couples TRBV20-1 to TRBJ1-1; tentatively, D is TRBD1 (6 bases). The V and J ends lost 6 bases and 11 bases respectively, with 19 bases between them. Germline CDR1 is DFQATT and CDR2 is SNEGSKA (reference sequence). The CDR3 totals 12 residues. The CDR3, as DNA: TGCAGTGCCCCGTTGCAAGGGGGATGGGCTTTCTTT. Translating gives CSAPLQGGWAFF.